This paragraph reports one T cell receptor (beta chain). Its antigen is not known. This entry belongs to a study of cytomegalovirus exposure and HLA in healthy donors. Whole-study context: The Caucasian-associated ancestry cluster held around four fifths of some 420 genotyped donors. Study-wide results and caveats: The study found most TCR sequences rare, yet found some public TCRs in many donors. By HLA locus, TCR association rates varied in a later analysis, with DRB1 showing the most and HLA-C the fewest. An Asian-associated ancestry cluster reportedly showed fewer N-insertions than the approximately 700-donor mean in a later analysis.

CDR3 size: 12 residues. V was clipped by 8 bases and J by 5 bases; unmatched bases: 5. The V gene's germline CDR1 is MGHDK and CDR2 SYGVNS. Both 60 Vbeta primers and 13 Jbeta primers went into the PCR. Method: immunoSEQ multiplex PCR; TCRdb's copy keeps in-frame clones and lacks some. This table has about 190,000 clones, over 75% appearing once. This TCR came from a man over 45 in good health and CMV-seronegative. The rearrangement links TRBV25-1 to TRBJ1-2, with 7 bases lining up with TRBD1. Source material: PBMCs. The CDR3: CASSRGPYGYTF. CDR3 nucleotide sequence: TGTGCCAGCTCAAGGGGGCCGTATGGCTACACCTTC.